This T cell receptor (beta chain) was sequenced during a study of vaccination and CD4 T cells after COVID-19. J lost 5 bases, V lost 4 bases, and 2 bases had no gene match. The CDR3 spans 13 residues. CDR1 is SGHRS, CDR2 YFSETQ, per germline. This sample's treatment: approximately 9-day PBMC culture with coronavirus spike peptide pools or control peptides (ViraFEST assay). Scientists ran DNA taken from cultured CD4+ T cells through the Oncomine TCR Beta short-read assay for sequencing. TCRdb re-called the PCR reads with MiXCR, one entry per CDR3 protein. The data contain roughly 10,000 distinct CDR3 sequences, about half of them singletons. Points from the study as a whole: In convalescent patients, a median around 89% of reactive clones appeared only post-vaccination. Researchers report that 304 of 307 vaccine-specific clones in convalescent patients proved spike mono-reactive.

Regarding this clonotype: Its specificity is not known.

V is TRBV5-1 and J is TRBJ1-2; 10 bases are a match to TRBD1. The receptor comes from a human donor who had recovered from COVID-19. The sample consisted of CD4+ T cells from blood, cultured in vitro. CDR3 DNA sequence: TGCGCCAGCAGCCTGGACAGGGGGTATGGCTACACCTTC. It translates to CASSLDRGYGYTF. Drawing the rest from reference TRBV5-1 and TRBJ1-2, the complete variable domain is KAGVTQTPRYLIKTRGQQVTLSCSPISGHRSVSWYQQTPGQGLQFLFEYFSETQRNKGNFPGRFSGRQFSNSRSEMNVSTLELGDSALYLCASSLDRGYGYTFGSGTRLTVV.